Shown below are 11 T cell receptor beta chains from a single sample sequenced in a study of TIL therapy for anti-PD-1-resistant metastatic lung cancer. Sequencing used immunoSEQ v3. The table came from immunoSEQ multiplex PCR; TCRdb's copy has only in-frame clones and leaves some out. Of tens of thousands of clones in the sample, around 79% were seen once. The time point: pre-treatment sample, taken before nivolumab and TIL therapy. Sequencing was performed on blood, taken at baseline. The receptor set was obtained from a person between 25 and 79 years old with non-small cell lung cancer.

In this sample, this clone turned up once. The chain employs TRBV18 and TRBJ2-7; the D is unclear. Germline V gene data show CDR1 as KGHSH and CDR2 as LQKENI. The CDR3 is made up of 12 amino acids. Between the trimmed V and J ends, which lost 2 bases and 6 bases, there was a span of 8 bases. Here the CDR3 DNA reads TGTGCCAGCTCACCAAAGGACGGCGAGCAGTACTTC. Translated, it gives CASSPKDGEQYF.

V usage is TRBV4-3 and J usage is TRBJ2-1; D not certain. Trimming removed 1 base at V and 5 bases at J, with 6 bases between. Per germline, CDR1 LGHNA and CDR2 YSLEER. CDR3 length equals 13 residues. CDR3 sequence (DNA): TGCGCCAGCAGCCAAGGGAGAAACAATGAGCAGTTCTTC. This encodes CASSQGRNNEQFF.

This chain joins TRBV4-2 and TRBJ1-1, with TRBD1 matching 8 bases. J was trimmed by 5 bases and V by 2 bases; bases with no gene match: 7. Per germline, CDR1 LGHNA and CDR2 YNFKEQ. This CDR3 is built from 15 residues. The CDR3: CASSQYDRGSTEAFF. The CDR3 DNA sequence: TGTGCCAGCAGCCAATACGACAGGGGATCAACTGAAGCTTTCTTT.

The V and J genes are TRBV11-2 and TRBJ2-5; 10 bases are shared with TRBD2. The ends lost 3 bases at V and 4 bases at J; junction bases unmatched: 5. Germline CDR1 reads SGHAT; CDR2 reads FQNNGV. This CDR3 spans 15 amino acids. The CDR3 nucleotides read TGTGCCAGCAGCTTTCCAAGCGGGAGGGTAGAGACCCAGTACTTC. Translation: CASSFPSGRVETQYF.

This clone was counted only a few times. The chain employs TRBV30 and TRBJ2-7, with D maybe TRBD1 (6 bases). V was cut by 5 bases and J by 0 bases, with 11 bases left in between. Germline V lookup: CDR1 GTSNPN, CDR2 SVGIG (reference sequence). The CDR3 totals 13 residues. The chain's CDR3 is CAWAAGDSYEQYF. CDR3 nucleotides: TGTGCCTGGGCTGCAGGGGACTCCTACGAGCAGTACTTC.

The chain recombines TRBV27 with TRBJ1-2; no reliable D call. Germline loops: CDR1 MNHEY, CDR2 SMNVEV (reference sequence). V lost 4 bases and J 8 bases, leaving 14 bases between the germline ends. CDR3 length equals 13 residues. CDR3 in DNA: TGTGCCAGCAGTTCTCTCCCACCCGAGGGCTACACCTTC. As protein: CASSSLPPEGYTF.

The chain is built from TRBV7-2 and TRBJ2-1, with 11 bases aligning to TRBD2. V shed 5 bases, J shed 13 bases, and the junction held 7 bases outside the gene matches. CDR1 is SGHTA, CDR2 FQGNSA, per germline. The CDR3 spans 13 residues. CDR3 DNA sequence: TGTGCCAGCAGCCCTACTAGCGGGGGCCTACAGTTCTTC. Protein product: CASSPTSGGLQFF. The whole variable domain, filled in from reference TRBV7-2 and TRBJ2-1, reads GAGVSQSPSNKVTEKGKDVELRCDPISGHTALYWYRQSLGQGLEFLIYFQGNSAPDKSGLPSDRFSAERTGGSVSTLTIQRTQQEDSAVYLCASSPTSGGLQFFGPGTRLTVL.

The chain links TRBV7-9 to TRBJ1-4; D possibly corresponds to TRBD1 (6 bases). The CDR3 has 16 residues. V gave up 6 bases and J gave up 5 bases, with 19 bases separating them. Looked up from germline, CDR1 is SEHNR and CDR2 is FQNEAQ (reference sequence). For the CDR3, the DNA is TGTGCCAGCAGAAGGACAGCTAATACCTTAAATGAAAAACTGTTTTTT. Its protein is CASRRTANTLNEKLFF.

The CDR3 reads CASSSSGSSYEQYF. The DNA of the CDR3 is TGTGCCAGTAGTTCTAGCGGGAGTAGCTACGAGCAGTACTTC. The rearrangement links TRBV19 to TRBJ2-7, with 10 bases that match TRBD2. Germline CDR1 LNHDA, CDR2 SQIVND (reference sequence). The CDR3 runs to 14 residues. The junction had 4 bases not matched to a gene; V was cut back by 5 bases and J by 3 bases.

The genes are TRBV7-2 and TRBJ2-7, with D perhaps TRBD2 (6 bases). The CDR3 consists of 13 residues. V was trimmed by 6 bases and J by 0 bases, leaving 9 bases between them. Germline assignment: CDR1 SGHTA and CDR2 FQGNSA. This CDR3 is CASSSGGSYEQYF. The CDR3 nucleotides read TGTGCCAGCAGTTCCGGGGGCTCCTACGAGCAGTACTTC.

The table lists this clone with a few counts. In nucleotides, the CDR3 is TGTGCCAGCAGCGTGGACGAGGGGGTGGGAGAGACCCAGTACTTC. Translated: CASSVDEGVGETQYF. The chain couples TRBV9 to TRBJ2-5, with D possibly TRBD1 on 6 matching bases. Germline-derived CDR1 and CDR2 are SGDLS and YYNGEE. V lost 2 bases and J 4 bases, leaving 15 bases between the germline ends. This CDR3 is 15 amino acids long.